Shown below are 3 T cell receptor beta chains from a single sample sequenced in a study of blood T cell repertoires in COVID-19 (TCRdb year 2020). The method was the immunoSEQ multiplex PCR assay. Imported from immuneACCESS, the table was reduced by TCRdb to in-frame sequences with V and J called. These copies leave out some clones; in studies compared against another copy, an unresolved V gene accounts for under half, and the cause of the remainder is not known. In this sample the table shows over 200,000 clones, around 90% of which occur a single time. Approximately 3.7% of the sample is held by the ten biggest clonotypes. Sequencing used PBMCs or T cells enriched from blood (not recorded which). The receptors derive from a woman aged 25 to 39 who had been exposed to COVID-19.

The rearrangement uses TRBV2 and TRBJ2-2, with 15 bases that match TRBD2. Trimming took 6 bases from V and 5 from J; bases not matched to a gene: 10. Germline CDR1 SNHLY, CDR2 FYNNEI. The CDR3 contains 18 residues. CDR3 in DNA: TGTGCCAGCAGATTTTCCGGGACTAGCGGGAGGAGGACCGGGGAGCTGTTTTTT. Its translation is CASRFSGTSGRRTGELFF.

This clone appeared a single time. The rearrangement uses TRBV19 and TRBJ1-1; D may be TRBD1 (5 bases). The V gene's germline CDR1 is LNHDA and CDR2 SQIVND (reference sequence). The CDR3 has 16 amino acids. V lost 7 bases and J 0 bases, leaving 18 bases between the germline ends. DNA of the CDR3: TGTGCCAGTACCCTGGGGGAGGGGAGAATGAACACTGAAGCTTTCTTT. This gives the protein CASTLGEGRMNTEAFF.

The rearrangement joins TRBV7-6 to TRBJ2-7; D is perhaps TRBD1 (5 bases). Trimming cost V 1 base and J 2 bases, with 15 bases left between them. Germline V gives CDR1 SGHVS, CDR2 FNYEAQ. This CDR3 is 16 amino acids long. CDR3 sequence reads: CASSLGQGFSTYEQYF. The CDR3 nucleotides are TGTGCCAGCAGCTTAGGGCAGGGCTTTTCGACCTACGAGCAGTACTTC.